In its sample, the clone carrying this TCR beta chain was seen many times. Its antigen remains unknown. Amplified TCR beta CDR3 regions came from RNA transcripts. TCR CDR3 underwent first-round RT-PCR with the HTBI primer set. TCRdb called the multiplex PCR reads again in MiXCR, with one record for every CDR3 protein. Here the sample spans 40,000 to 65,000 distinct CDR3 sequences, roughly 50% being singletons. The data were obtained in a study of T cells in Graves' hyperthyroidism and ophthalmopathy. Whole-study findings and limits: Most thyroid clonotypes that were expanded above 0.001 also turned up in blood.

V gave up 0 bases and J gave up 2 bases, with 12 bases separating them. There are 16 residues in the CDR3. Sequencing was carried out using blood. This chain links TRBV12-3 or TRBV12-4 with TRBJ2-3; D call uncertain. The origin of this receptor is a woman aged 45-65 years with Graves' ophthalmopathy. The CDR3 region has the DNA TGTGCCAGCAGTTTAGCGGCACAGATCTACACAGATACGCAGTATTTT. Its translation is CASSLAAQIYTDTQYF.